The T cell receptor beta chain under discussion was sequenced for a study of T cells in Graves' hyperthyroidism and ophthalmopathy. Study conclusions and caveats: Most expanded thyroid clonotypes above 0.001 recurred in blood.

TCR beta CDR3 region amplification was performed from RNA transcripts. The TCR CDR3 was amplified in a first-round RT-PCR using the HTBI primer set. One entry per CDR3 protein results from TCRdb running MiXCR on the multiplex PCR reads. The sample has around 520,000 distinct CDR3 sequences; around 22% are singletons. On this clonotype: Antigen: not known.

V was pared by 3 bases and J by 5 bases, with 8 bases of the junction left unmatched. The CDR3 sequence is 15 residues long. In germline, CDR1 is MNHNS, CDR2 SASEGT. The chain couples TRBV6-1 to TRBJ2-7; TRBD1 matches at 9 bases. Sequencing was performed on blood. The receptor was derived from a woman in her 30s with Graves' ophthalmopathy. The CDR3 loop reads CASSDLPGTGNEQYF. CDR3 nucleotides: TGTGCCAGCAGTGATCTCCCTGGGACAGGGAACGAGCAGTACTTC.